Listed here is a single T cell receptor (beta chain). The CDR3 has 15 residues. CDR1 is SNHLY and CDR2 is FYNNEI in the germline V gene. V shed 0 bases, J shed 13 bases, and the junction held 12 bases outside the gene matches. The data derive from a study of T cell changes during pregnancy in multiple sclerosis. Repertoires were generated with immunoSEQ multiplex PCR, while TCRdb's copy carries only in-frame clones and drops some. This sample has roughly 30,000 clones, with roughly 89% found just once. Material: CD8+ T cells from peripheral blood mononuclear cells, obtained in the second trimester of pregnancy. The chain carries TRBV2 and TRBJ2-1; 7 bases line up with TRBD2. This TCR derives from a female donor with multiple sclerosis, enrolled in a pregnancy study. CDR3 in amino acids: CASSEAREPGLSQFF. CDR3 bases: TGTGCCAGCAGTGAAGCGCGGGAGCCGGGACTAAGTCAGTTCTTC. The complete variable domain, with remaining parts taken from reference TRBV2 and TRBJ2-1, reads EPEVTQTPSHQVTQMGQEVILRCVPISNHLYFYWYRQILGQKVEFLVSFYNNEISEKSEIFDDQFSVERPDGSNFTLKIRSTKLEDSAMYFCASSEAREPGLSQFFGPGTRLTVL.